This T cell receptor beta chain was sequenced in a study of shared clonotypes between healthy human individuals. As for the study in general: Donors consisted of a couple of women and a few men between 18 and 49.

CD8 cells regarded as naive lacked CD45RO, were positively chosen for CCR7, and omitted terminally differentiated effector memory CD45RA+ cells. Study observations and caveats: Sampling involved blood alone; tissue repertoires likely differ. Unshared clonotypes carried lower generation probabilities than those common to all four donors.

In regard to this clone: Its antigen is undetermined. This CDR3 is also generated by other DNA sequences in the sample.

With 6 bases removed from V and 2 bases from J, the gap between germline ends came to 8 bases. CDR1 and CDR2 from the germline V gene are MNHEY and SVGAGI. CDR3 length: 12 residues. The table came from immunoSEQ multiplex PCR; TCRdb's copy has only in-frame clones and leaves some out. The sample has about 800,000 clones, 90% to 98% seen once; the top ten hold under 0.25%. This rearrangement joins TRBV6-5 to TRBJ2-7; no definite D call. The source material was naive CD8+ T cells sorted from blood. The TCR originated in a man aged 25-45 years in good health. The CDR3 loop reads CASSPTAYEQYF. The CDR3 DNA reads as TGTGCCAGCAGCCCTACGGCCTACGAGCAGTACTTC.